The present entry profiles one TCR beta chain with its context. Its antigen is unknown. The length of the CDR3 is 17 residues. Germline CDR1 is LGHDT and CDR2 is YNNKEL (reference sequence). V lost 0 bases, J lost 3 bases, and 12 bases lay in between. This entry belongs to a study of vaccination effects on CD4 cells after COVID-19. Study conclusions and caveats: Researchers report that only 1 of 255 vaccine-induced clones in healthy vaccinees cross-reacted with common cold coronaviruses.

ViraFEST expansion of antigen-specific CD4+ T cells with viral peptide pools preceded sequencing. Subsequent to 10 days of culture, CD4+ T cells were isolated. Previously uninfected by SARS-CoV-2, the vaccine recipients also showed negative nucleocapsid antibodies. Every well housed some 1.8 million PBMC, which grew in culture alongside about 9 IU/ml IL-2 and 10 ug/ml peptides. Replacing half the medium with IL-2 medium was done on days 3 and 7. TCRdb's copy holds only in-frame clones and misses some; the assay was immunoSEQ multiplex PCR. Of around 79,000 clones in the sample, 60% to 85% were seen once.

This TCR came from a human donor who received a COVID-19 vaccine. The chain joins TRBV3-1 (or the pseudogene TRBV3-2) to TRBJ1-6; D is undetermined. The sample in question was CD4+ T cells from PBMCs cultured with SARS-CoV-2 spike peptides, obtained before COVID-19 vaccination. CDR3 protein: CASSQDPTAYYNSPLHF. The CDR3 bases are TGTGCCAGCAGCCAAGACCCCACAGCCTACTATAATTCACCCCTCCACTTT.